This passage covers 18 T cell receptor beta chains from one sample sequenced in a study of technical replicates of blood from several donors. Generated by immunoSEQ multiplex PCR, the TCRdb table keeps only in-frame clones and is missing some. The data contain approximately 78,000 clones, 80% to 95% of them seen just once; the ten biggest clones take up over 0.35%. Sequencing was carried out using T cells isolated from PBMCs. These receptors originate from a human donor in good health.

The chain joins TRBV20-1 to TRBJ1-2; no clear D gene. The germline V and J ends were trimmed by 2 bases and 8 bases, with 9 bases remaining between them. The CDR3 sequence is 11 residues long. CDR1 is DFQATT and CDR2 is SNEGSKA in the germline V gene (reference sequence). The chain's CDR3 is CSARPQEGYTF. The CDR3 DNA reads TGCAGTGCTAGACCTCAAGAGGGCTACACCTTC.

The V call is TRBV5-4, the J call TRBJ1-2; D not resolved. The CDR3 consists of 13 residues. Trimming pared 2 bases from V and 2 bases from J, leaving 7 bases between. The germline gives CDR1 SGHNT, CDR2 YYREEE (reference sequence). The CDR3, as DNA: TGTGCCAGCAGCTTTGACGGGAACTATGGCTACACCTTC. Translation: CASSFDGNYGYTF.

The chain combines TRBV9 with TRBJ2-7; weak D call: TRBD2 (5 bases). Germline loops: CDR1 SGDLS, CDR2 YYNGEE. V dropped 4 bases and J dropped 7 bases, with 18 bases sitting between them. This CDR3 has 14 amino acids. The CDR3 reads CASSPQLSSGEQYF. The CDR3 bases are TGTGCCAGCAGCCCTCAACTGTCTTCGGGGGAGCAGTACTTC.

The rearrangement joins TRBV27 to TRBJ1-5, with D unclear. The CDR3 spans 15 residues. Trimming took off 1 base at V and 4 bases at J, with 11 bases between the two ends. Germline V gives CDR1 MNHEY, CDR2 SMNVEV (reference sequence). In DNA, the CDR3 is TGTGCCAGCAGTTTATTCGAGGTTACGAATCAGCCCCAGCATTTT. Its translation is CASSLFEVTNQPQHF.

The chain joins TRBV5-4 to TRBJ1-2; the D gene is possibly TRBD1 (5 bases). The CDR3 length is 16 residues. The germline V gene encodes CDR1 SGHNT and CDR2 YYREEE (reference sequence). With 5 bases removed from V and 0 bases from J, the gap between germline ends came to 17 bases. CDR3 coding DNA: TGTGCCAGCAGTCATCCTAGGGACTCCCCTAACTATGGCTACACCTTC. Translation: CASSHPRDSPNYGYTF.

This clone was seen a single time. The chain joins TRBV2 to TRBJ2-1; 15 nucleotides line up with TRBD2. Germline loops: CDR1 SNHLY, CDR2 FYNNEI. The CDR3 length is 17 residues. After removal of 7 bases from V and 3 bases from J, the junction contained 7 bases not matched to a gene. CDR3 nucleotide sequence: TGTGCCAGCATTGGACTAGCGGGAGGGCCGGGCTACAATGAGCAGTTCTTC. This sequence encodes CASIGLAGGPGYNEQFF.

The chain joins TRBV7-9 to TRBJ1-2; D possibly corresponds to TRBD1 (6 bases). Germline CDR1 reads SEHNR; CDR2 reads FQNEAQ (reference sequence). CDR3 length: 14 amino acids. V was shortened by 9 bases and J by 0 bases, with 14 bases between the two germline ends. DNA for the CDR3: TGTGCCAGTACAGGGTTGAAAACTAACTATGGCTACACCTTC. Its translation is CASTGLKTNYGYTF.

The chain employs TRBV7-2 and TRBJ1-1, with D tentatively TRBD1 (5 bases). Germline V gene sequence: CDR1 SGHTA, CDR2 FQGNSA. CDR3 size: 15 residues. The germline V and J ends were trimmed by 0 bases and 5 bases, with 13 bases remaining between them. CDR3 loop: CASSLAPRVWTEAFF. The DNA for the CDR3 is TGTGCCAGCAGCTTAGCGCCCAGGGTATGGACTGAAGCTTTCTTT.

This clone was seen once. The rearrangement joins TRBV15 to TRBJ1-1; 10 bases are a match to TRBD1. V shed 1 base, J shed 11 bases, and the junction held 13 bases outside the gene matches. In germline, CDR1 is LNHNV, CDR2 YYDKDF (reference sequence). CDR3 length: 16 residues. In nucleotides, the CDR3 is TGTGCCACCAGCAGAGGGGGGACAGGGGTTCTTTTGGGGGCTTTCTTT. This encodes CATSRGGTGVLLGAFF.

The V and J genes are TRBV6-1 and TRBJ2-1, with a tentative D call TRBD2 (6 bases). Per germline, CDR1 MNHNS and CDR2 SASEGT. This CDR3 comprises 16 residues. V lost 4 bases and J 0 bases, leaving 13 bases between the germline ends. CDR3 in DNA: TGTGCCAGCAGTGGCGGGGCTAGGAGCTCCTACAATGAGCAGTTCTTC. Protein: CASSGGARSSYNEQFF.

The chain links TRBV27 to TRBJ1-1, with a weak D call TRBD1 (6 bases). The CDR3 totals 14 residues. Trimming stripped 6 bases from V and 7 bases from J, with 18 bases between. CDR1 is MNHEY, CDR2 SMNVEV, per germline (reference sequence). The CDR3 sequence is CASRRGRDGFEAFF. For the CDR3, the DNA is TGTGCCAGCAGGAGGGGGAGGGATGGGTTTGAAGCTTTCTTT.

The J gene is TRBJ2-7, the V gene TRBV7-8; D is possibly TRBD1 (6 bases). V lost 2 bases and J 7 bases, leaving 30 bases between the germline ends. Germline lookup yields CDR1 SGHVS and CDR2 FQNEAQ. The CDR3 is made up of 19 amino acids. CDR3 region: CASSLPPGHQGPVSGEQYF. The CDR3 bases are TGTGCCAGCAGCTTACCACCGGGACACCAGGGACCAGTTTCTGGTGAGCAGTACTTC.

This clone was found once. This chain joins TRBV4-1 and TRBJ2-7; 10 bases fit TRBD2. Germline CDR1 and CDR2: MGHRA and YSYEKL. CDR3 length equals 16 residues. Trimming took 1 base from V and 5 from J; bases not matched to a gene: 8. The CDR3 is CASSQVPAGGPNEQYF. The CDR3 nucleotides read TGCGCCAGCAGCCAAGTCCCAGCGGGAGGGCCTAACGAGCAGTACTTC.

CDR3 amino acids: CASSLVRTGDEQFF. The CDR3 region has the DNA TGTGCCAGCAGCTTGGTCCGGACAGGGGATGAGCAGTTCTTC. This chain joins TRBV7-9 and TRBJ2-1; 9 bases fit TRBD1. Germline CDR1 SEHNR, CDR2 FQNEAQ (reference sequence). The CDR3 contains 14 residues. After removal of 3 bases from V and 8 bases from J, the junction contained 5 bases not matched to a gene.

This sequence joins TRBV2 and TRBJ2-2; the match to TRBD2 covers 11 bases. CDR3 length equals 14 residues. The V segment lost 10 bases and the J segment 4 bases; nucleotides outside the gene matches: 5. The V gene's germline CDR1 is SNHLY and CDR2 FYNNEI. The CDR3: CANLAGGITGELFF. Written as DNA, the CDR3 is TGTGCCAACCTAGCGGGAGGAATCACCGGGGAGCTGTTTTTT.

J is TRBJ2-1 and V is TRBV5-5; TRBD2 is a possible D gene (5 bases). Trimming stripped 0 bases from V and 0 bases from J, with 7 bases between. This CDR3 spans 15 amino acids. The V gene's germline CDR1 is SGHKS and CDR2 YYEKEE (reference sequence). This CDR3 reads CASSLVGSSYNEQFF. The CDR3 nucleotides are TGTGCCAGCAGCTTGGTTGGGAGCTCCTACAATGAGCAGTTCTTC.

This clone appeared a few times. The chain joins TRBV25-1 to TRBJ1-4; no firm D call. CDR1 is MGHDK, CDR2 SYGVNS, per germline. V lost 2 bases, J lost 14 bases, and 9 bases lay in between. This CDR3 is 11 amino acids long. CDR3 residues: CASSEGLGLFF. CDR3 bases: TGTGCCAGCAGTGAAGGCCTCGGGCTGTTTTTT.

The rearrangement uses TRBV18 and TRBJ1-1; TRBD1 might be the D (5 bases). Per germline, CDR1 KGHSH and CDR2 LQKENI. Trimming took off 2 bases at V and 1 base at J, with 11 bases between the two ends. CDR3 length: 15 residues. The CDR3 region is CASSPVSTGNTEAFF. Here the CDR3 DNA reads TGTGCCAGCTCACCAGTATCTACAGGGAACACTGAAGCTTTCTTT.